The source of this TCR beta chain is a study of low-dose radiotherapy and immunotherapy resistance in tumors. Study-wide context: The study delivered 0.5 Gy per fraction every 2 weeks to Cohort 1, totaling 6.5 Gy. Intravenously given cyclophosphamide 200 mg/m2 followed a two-week schedule that placed each dose one day before radiation and immunotherapy.

Germline V gene lookup returns CDR1 MGHDK and CDR2 SYGVNS. V was trimmed by 1 base and J by 4 bases, leaving 10 bases between them. CDR3 length: 15 amino acids. Time point meaning: after trial treatment. Treatment here: LDRT plus nivolumab, ipilimumab, low-dose cyclophosphamide and aspirin (RACIN trial). Alpha and beta chains were covered, as first-strand cDNA relied on TRAV- and TRBV-specific primers. TCRs were amplified for roughly 20 PCR cycles with a constant-region primer and V-primer adapter. Amplification (by in vitro transcription) was performed on isolated mRNA. TCRdb reprocessed the reads with MiXCR, giving one entry per CDR3 protein. The table lists nearly 60,000 distinct CDR3 sequences, under 30% of them singletons.

The sequenced sample was PBMCs, obtained after low-dose radiotherapy plus immunotherapy. The sequence was obtained from a male donor with prostate cancer. The V call is TRBV25-1, the J call TRBJ1-4, with a possible D match to TRBD1 (6 bases). The CDR3 sequence is CASSEFKGDNEKLFF. The CDR3 region has the DNA TGTGCCAGCAGTGAATTCAAGGGGGATAATGAAAAACTGTTTTTT. Complete variable domain (other parts from reference TRBV25-1 and TRBJ1-4): EADIYQTPRYLVIGTGKKITLECSQTMGHDKMYWYQQDPGMELHLIHYSYGVNSTEKGDLSSESTVSRIRTEHFPLTLESARPSHTSQYLCASSEFKGDNEKLFFGSGTQLSVL.